The next 7 T cell receptor beta chains were all read from a single sample in a study of blood T cells in healthy people across ages. A second PCR, run for about 6 to 11 cycles, used a sample-barcoded 5' primer plus a J-beta primer mix. One entry per CDR3 protein, called by TCRdb with MiXCR from the 5' RACE reads. Here the sample spans over a million distinct CDR3 sequences, 35% to 50% being singletons. The sample consisted of blood. These receptors were obtained from a woman in her sixties or seventies in good health.

The rearrangement joins TRBV11-1 to TRBJ2-3; 10 positions match TRBD2. Germline V gene lookup returns CDR1 SGHAT and CDR2 FQDESV (reference sequence). V gave up 5 bases and J gave up 0 bases; unmatched junction bases: 8. The CDR3 has 17 amino acids. The CDR3: CASSPQTSGFSTDTQYF. CDR3 DNA sequence: TGTGCCAGCAGCCCCCAGACTAGCGGGTTTAGCACAGATACGCAGTATTTT.

This clonotype was seen a few times. The chain joins TRBV7-7 to TRBJ2-3; D could derive from TRBD1 or TRBD2 (5 bases each). Germline V lookup: CDR1 SSHAT, CDR2 FNYEAQ (reference sequence). With 5 bases removed from V and 0 bases from J, the gap between germline ends came to 12 bases. The CDR3 is made up of 15 amino acids. CDR3 nucleotide sequence: TGTGCCAGCAGCCGGGACGCAGCTAGCACAGATACGCAGTATTTT. It specifies CASSRDAASTDTQYF.

This clonotype turned up a few times. J is TRBJ2-7 and V is TRBV20-1; D is possibly TRBD2 (6 bases). CDR1 and CDR2 from the germline V gene are DFQATT and SNEGSKA (reference sequence). V lost 0 bases and J 3 bases, leaving 9 bases between the germline ends. This CDR3 has 13 residues. The DNA for the CDR3 is TGCAGTGCTAGAGAACTAGCAAACTACGAGCAGTACTTC. It codes for CSARELANYEQYF.

The chain links TRBV19 to TRBJ2-3; 9 nucleotides align to TRBD2. This CDR3 spans 14 amino acids. The ends lost 9 bases at V and 4 bases at J; junction bases unmatched: 8. Germline V gene data show CDR1 as LNHDA and CDR2 as SQIVND (reference sequence). CDR3 DNA: TGTGCCAGCGAACTAGCGGGTCCCGCAGATACGCAGTATTTT. Translated, it gives CASELAGPADTQYF.

This sequence joins TRBV5-1 and TRBJ2-5; 9 bases are a match to TRBD2. Germline values: CDR1 SGHRS, CDR2 YFSETQ. Losses at the gene ends were 2 bases for V and 11 bases for J; bases not matched to a gene: 10. CDR3 length: 14 residues. DNA of the CDR3: TGCGCCAGCAGCTTTGGGACTAGCATCAATGAGCAGTACTTC. Residues: CASSFGTSINEQYF.

The chain combines TRBV19 with TRBJ2-7, with D possibly matching TRBD2 (5 bases). This CDR3 has 15 residues. The V end was cut by 3 bases, the J end by 0 bases, with 12 bases between. Germline V gene sequence: CDR1 LNHDA, CDR2 SQIVND (reference sequence). This CDR3 is CASSMSSGASYEQYF. CDR3 nucleotides: TGTGCCAGTAGTATGAGCAGCGGAGCCTCCTACGAGCAGTACTTC. Full variable domain (remainder filled in from reference TRBV19 and TRBJ2-7): DGGITQSPKYLFRKEGQNVTLSCEQNLNHDAMYWYRQDPGQGLRLIYYSQIVNDFQKGDIAEGYSVSREKKESFPLTVTSAQKNPTAFYLCASSMSSGASYEQYFGPGTRLTVT.

The chain is built from TRBV12-3 or TRBV12-4 and TRBJ1-1, with D unclear. The CDR3 covers 13 residues. V lost 3 bases and J lost 3, with 8 bases in between. The CDR3 is CASSFRPYTEAFF. The DNA of the CDR3 is TGTGCCAGCAGTTTCAGACCCTACACTGAAGCTTTCTTT.